This TCR beta chain derives from a study of T cells in Graves' hyperthyroidism and ophthalmopathy. Amplification of TCR beta CDR3 regions used RNA as the template. Using the HTBI primer set, a first-round RT-PCR was run on the TCR CDR3. TCRdb passed the multiplex PCR reads through MiXCR, listing each CDR3 protein once. The data show 350,000 to 400,000 distinct CDR3 sequences, about 20% seen once. Study-wide results and limits: Blood samples included most of the expanded thyroid clonotypes exceeding 0.001.

In regard to this clonotype: Its target is not known.

CDR3 length: 14 residues. V lost 3 bases and J lost 6; bases outside the gene matches: 7. Germline values: CDR1 MNHEY, CDR2 SMNVEV (reference sequence). V is TRBV27 and J is TRBJ1-1; 7 nucleotides agree with TRBD1. Sequences were obtained from blood. The TCR sequence derives from a woman aged 18-29 years with Graves' hyperthyroidism. As DNA, the CDR3 is TGTGCCAGCAGTTTTAGGGGACAGACCGCTGAAGCTTTCTTT. Residues: CASSFRGQTAEAFF.